This TCR beta chain came from a study of blood T cells in healthy people across ages. Study-wide results and limits: Strongly correlated with naive T cell percentage was TCR beta diversity. Diversity estimates drawn from one million T cells were deemed underestimates.

PCR was performed a second time for about 7 to 12 cycles using a sample-barcoded 5' primer and a J-beta primer mix. TCRdb re-called the 5' RACE reads with MiXCR, one entry per CDR3 protein. Of about 640,000 distinct CDR3 sequences detected, approximately 30% appear once; the ten largest clones hold 15% to 18%. The CDR3 has 15 amino acids. Germline values: CDR1 SGHTA, CDR2 FQGNSA. Between the trimmed V and J ends, which lost 1 base and 9 bases, there was a span of 16 bases. On this clonotype: Its antigen is not known.

The sequence derives from a woman at least 80 years old in good health. The sequenced sample was blood. The V call is TRBV7-2, the J call TRBJ1-5; no firm D call. In nucleotides, the CDR3 is TGTGCCAGCAGCTTAGACCTTCGCCAAGATCGGCCCCAGCATTTT. Translating gives CASSLDLRQDRPQHF.